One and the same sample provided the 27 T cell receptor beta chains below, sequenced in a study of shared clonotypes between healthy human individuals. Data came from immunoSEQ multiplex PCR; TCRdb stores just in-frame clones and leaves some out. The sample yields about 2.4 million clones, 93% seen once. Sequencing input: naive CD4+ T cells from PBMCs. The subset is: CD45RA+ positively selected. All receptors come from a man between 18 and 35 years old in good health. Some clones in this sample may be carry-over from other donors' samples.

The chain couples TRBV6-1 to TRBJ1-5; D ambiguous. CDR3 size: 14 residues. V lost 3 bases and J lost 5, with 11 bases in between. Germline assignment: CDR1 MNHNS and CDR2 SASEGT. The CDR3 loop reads CASSDRTPDQPQHF. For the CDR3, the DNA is TGTGCCAGCAGTGACCGGACGCCGGATCAGCCCCAGCATTTT.

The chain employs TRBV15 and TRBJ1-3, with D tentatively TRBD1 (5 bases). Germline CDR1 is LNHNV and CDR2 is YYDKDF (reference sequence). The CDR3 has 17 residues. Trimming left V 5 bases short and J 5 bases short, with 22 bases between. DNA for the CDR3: TGTGCCACCAGCGGCAACGGGCTGGGGGTTATAAGAAACACCATATATTTT. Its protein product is CATSGNGLGVIRNTIYF.

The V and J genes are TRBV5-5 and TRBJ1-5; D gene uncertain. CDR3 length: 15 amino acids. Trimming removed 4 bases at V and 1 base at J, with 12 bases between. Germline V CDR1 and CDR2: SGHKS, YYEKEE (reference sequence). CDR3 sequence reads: CASSPLVGSNQPQHF. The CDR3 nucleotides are TGTGCCAGCAGCCCGCTGGTGGGGAGCAATCAGCCCCAGCATTTT.

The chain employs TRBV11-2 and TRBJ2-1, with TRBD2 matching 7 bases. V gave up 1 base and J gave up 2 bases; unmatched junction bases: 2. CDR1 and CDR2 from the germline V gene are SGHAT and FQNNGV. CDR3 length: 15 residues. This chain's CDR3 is CASSLGGSTYNEQFF. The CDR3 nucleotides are TGTGCCAGCAGCTTAGGCGGGAGTACCTACAATGAGCAGTTCTTC.

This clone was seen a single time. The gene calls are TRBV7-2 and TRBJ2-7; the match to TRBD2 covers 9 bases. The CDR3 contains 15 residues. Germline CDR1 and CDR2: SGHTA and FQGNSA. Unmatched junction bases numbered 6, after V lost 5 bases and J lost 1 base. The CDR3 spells CASSRWGLASYEQYF. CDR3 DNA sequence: TGTGCCAGCAGCCGATGGGGACTAGCATCCTACGAGCAGTACTTC.

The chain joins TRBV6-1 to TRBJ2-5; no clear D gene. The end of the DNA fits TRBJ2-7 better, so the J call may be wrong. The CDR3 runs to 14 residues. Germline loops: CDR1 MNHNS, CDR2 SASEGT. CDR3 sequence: CASRPPGRAYEQYF. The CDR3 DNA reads TGTGCCAGCAGACCCCCAGGAAGGGCCTACGAGCAGTACTTC.

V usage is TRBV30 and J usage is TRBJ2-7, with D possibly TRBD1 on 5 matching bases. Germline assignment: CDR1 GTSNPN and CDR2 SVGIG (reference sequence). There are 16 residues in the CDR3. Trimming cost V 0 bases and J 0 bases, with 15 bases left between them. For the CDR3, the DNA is TGTGCCTGGAGTGTACCTTACAGGAGATTCTCCTACGAGCAGTACTTC. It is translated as CAWSVPYRRFSYEQYF.

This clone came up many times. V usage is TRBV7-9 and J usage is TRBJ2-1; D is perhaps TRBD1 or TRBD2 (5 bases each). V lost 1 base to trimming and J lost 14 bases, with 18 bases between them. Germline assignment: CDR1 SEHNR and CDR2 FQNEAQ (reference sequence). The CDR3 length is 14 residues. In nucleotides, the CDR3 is TGTGCCAGCAGCTTAGGAGGCCGGGGCGTTGGCGAGTTCTTC. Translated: CASSLGGRGVGEFF.

In nucleotides, the CDR3 is TGTGCCAGCAGACCTGCCGGGACAGGGGGCTTTGGCTACACCTTC. It specifies CASRPAGTGGFGYTF. This rearrangement joins TRBV7-9 to TRBJ1-2; TRBD1 agrees at 12 bases. This CDR3 is 15 amino acids long. V dropped 6 bases and J dropped 7; count of bases not matched to a gene: 9. Germline values: CDR1 SEHNR, CDR2 FQNEAQ (reference sequence).

CDR3: CASSLRGSGELFF. The CDR3 DNA is TGTGCCAGCAGTTTACGGGGGTCCGGGGAGCTGTTTTTT. The rearrangement uses TRBV27 and TRBJ2-2, with TRBD2 as a possible D gene (6 bases). Germline CDR1 reads MNHEY; CDR2 reads SMNVEV (reference sequence). The CDR3 sequence is 13 residues long. Trimming removed 2 bases at V and 6 bases at J, with 7 bases between.

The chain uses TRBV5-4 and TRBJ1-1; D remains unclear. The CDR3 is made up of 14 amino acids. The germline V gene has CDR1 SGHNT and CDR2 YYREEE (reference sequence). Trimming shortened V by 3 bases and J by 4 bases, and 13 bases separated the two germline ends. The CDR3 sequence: CASSSLRGGTEAFF. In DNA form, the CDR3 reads TGTGCCAGCAGCTCGTTACGGGGTGGCACTGAAGCTTTCTTT.

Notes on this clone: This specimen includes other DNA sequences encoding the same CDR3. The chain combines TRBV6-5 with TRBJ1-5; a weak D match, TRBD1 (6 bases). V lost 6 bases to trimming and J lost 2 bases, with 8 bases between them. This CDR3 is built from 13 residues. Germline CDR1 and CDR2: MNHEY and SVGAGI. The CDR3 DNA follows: TGTGCCAGCAGCCGACAGGGCAATCAGCCCCAGCATTTT. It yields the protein CASSRQGNQPQHF.

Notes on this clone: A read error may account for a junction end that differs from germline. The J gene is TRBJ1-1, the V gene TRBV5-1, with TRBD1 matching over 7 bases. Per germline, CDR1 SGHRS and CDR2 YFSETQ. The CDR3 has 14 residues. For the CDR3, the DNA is TGCGCCAGCAGCTCTGACAGGGAGGGGGCCGGGGATGTATTT. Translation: CASSSDREGAGDVF.

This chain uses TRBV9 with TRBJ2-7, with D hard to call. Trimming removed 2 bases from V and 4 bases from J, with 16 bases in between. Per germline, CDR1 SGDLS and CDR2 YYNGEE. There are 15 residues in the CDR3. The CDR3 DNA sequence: TGTGCCAGCAGCGTGCAGGCCTCCCTAATGTACGAGCAGTACTTC. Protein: CASSVQASLMYEQYF.

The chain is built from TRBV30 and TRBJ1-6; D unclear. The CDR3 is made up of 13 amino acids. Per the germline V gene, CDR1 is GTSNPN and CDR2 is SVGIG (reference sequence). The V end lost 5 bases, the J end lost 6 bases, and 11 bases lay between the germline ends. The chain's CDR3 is CAWGLRGNSPLHF. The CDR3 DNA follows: TGTGCCTGGGGTCTCCGAGGTAATTCACCCCTCCACTTT.

Here the CDR3 reads CASSLGRGNNEKLFF. CDR3 coding DNA: TGTGCCAGCAGCTTAGGCCGGGGAAATAATGAAAAACTGTTTTTT. This chain joins TRBV11-2 and TRBJ1-4, with D unclear. V lost 1 base, J lost 4 bases, and 10 bases lay in between. CDR1 SGHAT and CDR2 FQNNGV come from the germline V gene. The CDR3 is 15 amino acids.

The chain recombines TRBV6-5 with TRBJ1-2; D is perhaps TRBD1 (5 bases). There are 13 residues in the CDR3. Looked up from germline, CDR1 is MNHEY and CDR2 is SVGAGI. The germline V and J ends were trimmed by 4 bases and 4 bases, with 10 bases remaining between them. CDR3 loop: CASSSRDGYGYTF. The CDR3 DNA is TGTGCCAGCAGTTCTCGGGACGGCTATGGCTACACCTTC.

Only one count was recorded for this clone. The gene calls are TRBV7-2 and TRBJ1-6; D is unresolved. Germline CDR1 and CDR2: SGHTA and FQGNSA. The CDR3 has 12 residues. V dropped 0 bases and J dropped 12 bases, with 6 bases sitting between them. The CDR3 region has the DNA TGTGCCAGCAGCTTAGCGGGATTACCCCTCCACTTT. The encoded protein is CASSLAGLPLHF.

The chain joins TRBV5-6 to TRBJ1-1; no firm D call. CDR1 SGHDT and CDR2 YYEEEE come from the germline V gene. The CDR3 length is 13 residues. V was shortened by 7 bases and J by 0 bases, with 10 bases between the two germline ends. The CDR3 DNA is TGTGCCAGCCGGAGAACCATGAACACTGAAGCTTTCTTT. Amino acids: CASRRTMNTEAFF.

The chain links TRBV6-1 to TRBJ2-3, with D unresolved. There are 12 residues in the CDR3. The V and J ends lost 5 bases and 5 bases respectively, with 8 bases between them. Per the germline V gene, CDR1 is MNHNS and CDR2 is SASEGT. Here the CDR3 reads CASSSSRDTQYF. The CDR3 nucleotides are TGTGCCAGCAGTAGCAGTAGAGATACGCAGTATTTT.

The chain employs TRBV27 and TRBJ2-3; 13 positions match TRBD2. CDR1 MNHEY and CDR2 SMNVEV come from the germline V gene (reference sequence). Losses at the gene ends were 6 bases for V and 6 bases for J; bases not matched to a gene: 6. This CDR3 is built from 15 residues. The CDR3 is CASSVRLAGGDTQYF. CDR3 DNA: TGTGCCAGCAGCGTTCGACTAGCGGGGGGCGATACGCAGTATTTT.

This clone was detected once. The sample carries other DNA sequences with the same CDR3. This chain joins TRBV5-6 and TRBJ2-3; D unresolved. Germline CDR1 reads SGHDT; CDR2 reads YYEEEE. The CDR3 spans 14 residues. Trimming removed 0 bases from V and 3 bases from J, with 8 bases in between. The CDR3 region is CASSLGRPTDTQYF. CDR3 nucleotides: TGTGCCAGCAGCTTGGGTAGGCCGACAGATACGCAGTATTTT.

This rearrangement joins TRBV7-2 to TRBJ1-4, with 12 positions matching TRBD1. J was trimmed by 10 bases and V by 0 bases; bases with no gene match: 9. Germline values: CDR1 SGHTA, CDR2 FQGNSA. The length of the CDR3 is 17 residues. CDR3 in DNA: TGTGCCAGCAGCTTAGCGAGGGACAGGGGGCCTCTTGGAAAACTGTTTTTT. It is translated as CASSLARDRGPLGKLFF.

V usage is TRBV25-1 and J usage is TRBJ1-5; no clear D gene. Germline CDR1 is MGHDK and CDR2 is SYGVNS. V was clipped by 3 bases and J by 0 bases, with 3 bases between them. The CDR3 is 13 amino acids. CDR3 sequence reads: CASSDHSNQPQHF. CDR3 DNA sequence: TGTGCCAGCAGTGACCATAGCAATCAGCCCCAGCATTTT.

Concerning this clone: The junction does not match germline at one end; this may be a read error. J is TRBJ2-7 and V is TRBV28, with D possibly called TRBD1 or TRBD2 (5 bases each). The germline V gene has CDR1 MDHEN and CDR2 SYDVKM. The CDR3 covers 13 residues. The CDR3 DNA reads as TGTGCCAGCAGTTCCCCAGGGACGCCCCAGGCCCACTTC. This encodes CASSSPGTPQAHF.

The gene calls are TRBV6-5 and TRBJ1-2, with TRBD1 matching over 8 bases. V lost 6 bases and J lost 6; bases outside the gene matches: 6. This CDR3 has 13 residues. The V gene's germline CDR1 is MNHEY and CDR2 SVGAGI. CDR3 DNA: TGTGCCAGCAGGTATCGACAGGGGAATGGCTACACCTTC. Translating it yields CASRYRQGNGYTF.

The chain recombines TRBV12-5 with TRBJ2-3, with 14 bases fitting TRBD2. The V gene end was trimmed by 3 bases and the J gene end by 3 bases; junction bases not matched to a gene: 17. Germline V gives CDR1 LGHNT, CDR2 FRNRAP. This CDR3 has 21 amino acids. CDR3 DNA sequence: TGTGCTAGTGGTTTCGAGTCGGGACTAGCGGGAGTCCGGGGGAGGACAGATACGCAGTATTTT. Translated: CASGFESGLAGVRGRTDTQYF.